This entry lists 30 T cell receptor beta chains sequenced from one sample in a study of graft-versus-host responses after intestinal transplantation. Clones were read by immunoSEQ multiplex PCR, and TCRdb kept only the in-frame ones, dropping some. The table lists around 110,000 clones, less than 95% of them singletons. No antigen has been identified for these receptors. The input for sequencing was unstimulated CD4+ T cells sorted from spleen or lymph node cells, taken before intestinal transplant. These receptors were obtained from a human donor who received an intestinal transplant.

The rearrangement uses TRBV6-1 and TRBJ1-2; a weak D match, TRBD1 (5 bases). Trimming took 5 bases from V and 7 from J, leaving 17 bases between them. The CDR3 runs to 14 residues. In germline, CDR1 is MNHNS, CDR2 SASEGT. The DNA of the CDR3 is TGTGCCAGCAGTAGTGGGGCCTCCATTCCTGGCTACACCTTC. Its translation: CASSSGASIPGYTF.

The chain combines TRBV6-1 with TRBJ1-1; TRBD1 matches at 10 bases. CDR3 length: 15 residues. Germline CDR1 is MNHNS and CDR2 is SASEGT. J gave up 4 bases and V 6 bases, and 8 bases lay outside the gene matches. The CDR3 reads CASRLDRGMTTEAFF. The CDR3 nucleotides read TGTGCCAGCAGATTGGACAGGGGGATGACCACTGAAGCTTTCTTT.

The J gene is TRBJ1-1, the V gene TRBV30; perhaps TRBD1 as D (6 bases). Trimming left V 0 bases short and J 0 bases short, with 14 bases between. The CDR3 loop spans 16 amino acids. Per the germline V gene, CDR1 is GTSNPN and CDR2 is SVGIG (reference sequence). The DNA of the CDR3 is TGTGCCTGGAGTGTGGGACAATTGACCATGAACACTGAAGCTTTCTTT. It is translated as CAWSVGQLTMNTEAFF.

The chain combines TRBV25-1 with TRBJ2-1; 9 nucleotides align to TRBD2. Germline V gene data show CDR1 as MGHDK and CDR2 as SYGVNS. V shed 0 bases and J 5 bases; nucleotides not matched to a gene: 2. The CDR3 covers 15 residues. The CDR3 spells CASSEYSGGDNEQFF. The CDR3 DNA is TGTGCCAGCAGTGAATATAGCGGGGGAGACAATGAGCAGTTCTTC.

V and J are TRBV11-2 and TRBJ1-1; D is possibly TRBD1 (5 bases). CDR1 is SGHAT and CDR2 is FQNNGV in the germline V gene. The CDR3 runs 14 residues. V lost 3 bases, J lost 1 base, and 9 bases lay in between. As DNA, the CDR3 is TGTGCCAGCAGCTTGGGGGGAAGGAACACTGAAGCTTTCTTT. Encoded protein: CASSLGGRNTEAFF. Supplemented by reference TRBV11-2 and TRBJ1-1, the full variable domain reads EAGVAQSPRYKIIEKRQSVAFWCNPISGHATLYWYQQILGQGPKLLIQFQNNGVVDDSQLPKDRFSAERLKGVDSTLKIQPAKLEDSAVYLCASSLGGRNTEAFFGQGTRLTVV.

The chain combines TRBV5-8 with TRBJ1-6; D gene ambiguous. The CDR3 is 14 residues long. Germline V gene data show CDR1 as SGHTS and CDR2 as YDEGEE. The V end was cut by 7 bases, the J end by 0 bases, with 8 bases between. CDR3 in DNA: TGTGCCAGCGAGACATTCTCCTATAATTCACCCCTCCACTTT. This sequence encodes CASETFSYNSPLHF.

Note on this clone: One junction end does not reproduce the germline sequence, and a read error may be involved. This chain joins TRBV30 and TRBJ1-6; D unresolved. In germline, CDR1 is GTSNPN, CDR2 SVGIG (reference sequence). The CDR3 is 15 amino acids. In DNA form, the CDR3 reads TGTGCCTGGAGTGTACTCTGGGCCCCGGATTCATCCCTCCACTTT. Translating gives CAWSVLWAPDSSLHF.

The genes are TRBV2 and TRBJ2-5, with 8 bases matching TRBD1. Trimming cost V 3 bases and J 2 bases; bases outside gene matches: 5. The CDR3 sequence is 15 residues long. Germline V gene sequence: CDR1 SNHLY, CDR2 FYNNEI. CDR3 amino acids: CASSDRTGRQETQYF. The CDR3 DNA follows: TGTGCCAGCAGTGACCGGACAGGGAGGCAAGAGACCCAGTACTTC.

This clone was seen a single time. V is TRBV5-1 and J is TRBJ2-7; D gene unclear. Trimming took 4 bases from V and 3 from J, leaving 20 bases between them. The germline gives CDR1 SGHRS, CDR2 YFSETQ. This CDR3 spans 16 amino acids. This CDR3 reads CASSPPGHRKYYEQYF. As DNA, the CDR3 is TGCGCCAGCAGCCCTCCTGGGCACCGCAAGTACTACGAGCAGTACTTC.

This chain joins TRBV9 and TRBJ2-3; 10 bases agree with TRBD1. Germline values: CDR1 SGDLS, CDR2 YYNGEE. There are 17 residues in the CDR3. Trimming took 0 bases from V and 6 from J; bases not matched to a gene: 10. The CDR3 sequence is CASSVGWGTGATDTQYF. CDR3 DNA sequence: TGTGCCAGCAGCGTAGGCTGGGGGACAGGGGCTACGGATACGCAGTATTTT.

V is TRBV7-9 and J is TRBJ2-2, with 7 bases lining up with TRBD1. Germline loops: CDR1 SEHNR, CDR2 FQNEAQ (reference sequence). This CDR3 is 14 amino acids long. J gave up 6 bases and V 6 bases, and 7 bases lay outside the gene matches. CDR3: CASSPQGFSGELFF. Written as DNA, the CDR3 is TGTGCCAGCAGTCCACAGGGGTTCTCCGGGGAGCTGTTTTTT.

The chain carries TRBV2 and TRBJ2-5; D unresolved. The end of the DNA is better explained by TRBJ2-7, so the J call may be wrong. CDR3 length: 14 amino acids. Per the germline V gene, CDR1 is SNHLY and CDR2 is FYNNEI. In DNA, the CDR3 is TGTGCCAGCAGTCCTCAGGTAAAGGTGTACGAGCAGTACTTC. This gives the protein CASSPQVKVYEQYF.

For this clone: At one end the junction does not follow the germline gene, possibly because of a read error. This rearrangement joins TRBV19 to TRBJ2-3; weak D call: TRBD2 (6 bases). This CDR3 comprises 17 residues. Germline V gene sequence: CDR1 LNHDA, CDR2 SQIVND (reference sequence). The CDR3 sequence: CDSSISGISGSTDTQYF. DNA of the CDR3: TGTGACAGTAGTATAAGCGGTATAAGCGGGAGCACAGATACGCAGTATTTT.

The chain employs TRBV27 and TRBJ1-1; tentative D call: TRBD1 (6 bases). V lost 7 bases, J lost 1 base, and 16 bases lay in between. The germline gives CDR1 MNHEY, CDR2 SMNVEV (reference sequence). This CDR3 spans 15 amino acids. The CDR3 nucleotides read TGTGCCAGCACCCCAGGGGTCCTCTCGAACACTGAAGCTTTCTTT. It is translated as CASTPGVLSNTEAFF.

This clone was found a few times. The rearrangement joins TRBV2 to TRBJ1-5; possible D gene TRBD1, 6 bases. V was shortened by 7 bases and J by 1 base, with 14 bases between the two germline ends. Germline V gives CDR1 SNHLY, CDR2 FYNNEI. The CDR3 length is 15 residues. CDR3 in DNA: TGTGCCAGCAAGGGACAAGGGGCGAGCAATCAGCCCCAGCATTTT. This codes for CASKGQGASNQPQHF.

The V and J genes are TRBV11-2 and TRBJ2-1, with 9 bases aligning to TRBD2. The CDR3 has 18 amino acids. CDR1 and CDR2 (germline): SGHAT, FQNNGV. Trimming cost V 3 bases and J 5 bases; bases outside gene matches: 14. The CDR3 region is CASSFGKMAGGKNNEQFF. The CDR3 DNA reads TGTGCCAGCAGCTTCGGGAAAATGGCGGGGGGGAAGAACAATGAGCAGTTCTTC.

The V call is TRBV5-1, the J call TRBJ1-2; 8 bases match TRBD1. CDR3 length: 15 residues. Unmatched junction bases numbered 9, after V lost 0 bases and J lost 8 bases. Germline V gene data show CDR1 as SGHRS and CDR2 as YFSETQ. DNA for the CDR3: TGCGCCAGCAGCTTGGATATCGGGACAGGCTTAGGCTACACCTTC. Translation: CASSLDIGTGLGYTF.

This chain uses TRBV27 with TRBJ2-7; D unresolved. The CDR3 length is 11 residues. In germline, CDR1 is MNHEY, CDR2 SMNVEV (reference sequence). V shed 4 bases and J shed 1 base, with 2 bases lying between them. The CDR3 nucleotides read TGTGCCAGCAGTTCATCCTACGAGCAGTACTTC. Its protein product is CASSSSYEQYF.

The chain is built from TRBV11-2 and TRBJ1-2, with D perhaps matching TRBD1 (5 bases). Germline assignment: CDR1 SGHAT and CDR2 FQNNGV. This CDR3 contains 12 residues. The V end was cut by 4 bases, the J end by 8 bases, with 11 bases between. The chain's CDR3 is CASSSGTAGYTF. As DNA, the CDR3 is TGTGCCAGCAGCTCGGGGACTGCCGGCTACACCTTC. Full variable domain (outside the CDR3, taken from reference TRBV11-2 and TRBJ1-2): EAGVAQSPRYKIIEKRQSVAFWCNPISGHATLYWYQQILGQGPKLLIQFQNNGVVDDSQLPKDRFSAERLKGVDSTLKIQPAKLEDSAVYLCASSSGTAGYTFGSGTRLTVV.

CDR3 sequence: CASSFGLAGYNEQFF. The CDR3 DNA is TGTGCCAGCAGTTTCGGACTAGCAGGATACAATGAGCAGTTCTTC. This rearrangement joins TRBV6-5 to TRBJ2-1; TRBD2 agrees at 8 bases. This CDR3 contains 15 residues. V shed 4 bases, J shed 4 bases, and the junction held 6 bases outside the gene matches. The germline CDR1 and CDR2 sequences are MNHEY and SVGAGI.

The J gene is TRBJ2-7, the V gene TRBV28, with 9 bases that match TRBD1. There are 16 residues in the CDR3. J was trimmed by 6 bases and V by 6 bases; bases with no gene match: 15. Germline V CDR1 and CDR2: MDHEN, SYDVKM. The CDR3 DNA reads as TGTGCCAGCAGCCCCCTCCTCCGGGACAGGGAACCCGAGCAGTACTTC. It translates to CASSPLLRDREPEQYF.

The chain joins TRBV7-6 to TRBJ2-7, with TRBD2 matching over 7 bases. CDR1 and CDR2 from the germline V gene are SGHVS and FNYEAQ. This CDR3 is built from 13 residues. V lost 4 bases and J lost 4; bases outside the gene matches: 4. CDR3 amino acids: CASSSAAGYEQYF. In DNA form, the CDR3 reads TGTGCCAGCAGCTCAGCAGCGGGGTACGAGCAGTACTTC.

The chain links TRBV5-4 to TRBJ1-1; 9 bases agree with TRBD1. This CDR3 is 16 amino acids long. Per germline, CDR1 SGHNT and CDR2 YYREEE (reference sequence). Trimming cost V 0 bases and J 3 bases; bases outside gene matches: 6. This chain's CDR3 is CASSLAGTGFYTEAFF. CDR3 coding DNA: TGTGCCAGCAGCTTGGCCGGGACAGGGTTTTACACTGAAGCTTTCTTT. Filled out from reference TRBV5-4 and TRBJ1-1, the complete variable domain reads ETGVTQSPTHLIKTRGQQVTLRCSSQSGHNTVSWYQQALGQGPQFIFQYYREEENGRGNFPPRFSGLQFPNYSSELNVNALELDDSALYLCASSLAGTGFYTEAFFGQGTRLTVV.

A single count supports this clone. The V and J genes are TRBV6-5 and TRBJ2-1; D is perhaps TRBD1 (5 bases). Germline V gives CDR1 MNHEY, CDR2 SVGAGI. V dropped 4 bases and J dropped 1 base, with 14 bases sitting between them. The CDR3 has 16 residues. The CDR3 spells CASSLTPTASYNEQFF. Written as DNA, the CDR3 is TGTGCCAGCAGTTTAACACCGACAGCTTCCTACAATGAGCAGTTCTTC.

The chain uses TRBV4-1 and TRBJ1-2; TRBD1 might be the D (6 bases). The length of the CDR3 is 17 residues. The germline gives CDR1 MGHRA, CDR2 YSYEKL. Trimming shortened V by 1 base and J by 0 bases, and 15 bases separated the two germline ends. The DNA of the CDR3 is TGCGCCAGCAGCCAAGTTCGAACAGGGTTAGCTAACTATGGCTACACCTTC. Its protein product is CASSQVRTGLANYGYTF.

This chain connects TRBV2 to TRBJ2-3; TRBD2 might be the D (6 bases). The germline V gene encodes CDR1 SNHLY and CDR2 FYNNEI. Trimming shortened V by 6 bases and J by 0 bases, and 19 bases separated the two germline ends. The CDR3 spans 17 residues. The CDR3 region has the DNA TGTGCCAGCAGCCCATCCCCCCTAGCGCTTAGCACAGATACGCAGTATTTT. It codes for CASSPSPLALSTDTQYF.

V gene TRBV6-5 combines with J gene TRBJ1-5; D is unclear. There are 13 residues in the CDR3. The germline V gene has CDR1 MNHEY and CDR2 SVGAGI. The V end lost 6 bases, the J end lost 0 bases, and 6 bases lay between the germline ends. CDR3 sequence: CASSPLSNQPQHF. CDR3 DNA sequence: TGTGCCAGCAGCCCCCTTAGCAATCAGCCCCAGCATTTT.

V gene TRBV27 combines with J gene TRBJ1-3; D might be TRBD1 (5 bases). From germline, CDR1 is MNHEY and CDR2 SMNVEV (reference sequence). The CDR3 runs to 13 residues. Trimming cost V 2 bases and J 7 bases, with 9 bases left between them. The CDR3 DNA sequence: TGTGCCAGCAGTTTAATCCGGGGGAACACCATATATTTT. It translates to CASSLIRGNTIYF.

The chain has TRBV6-1 and TRBJ2-7; D gene uncertain. This CDR3 spans 14 amino acids. Germline lookup yields CDR1 MNHNS and CDR2 SASEGT. Trimming took off 8 bases at V and 2 bases at J, with 16 bases between the two ends. The CDR3 loop is CASRVRHEPYEQYF. The CDR3 region has the DNA TGTGCCAGCCGAGTTCGACACGAACCCTACGAGCAGTACTTC.

This chain uses TRBV5-4 with TRBJ1-2; D is unclear. CDR1 SGHNT and CDR2 YYREEE come from the germline V gene (reference sequence). The ends were cut back, 4 bases at V and 4 bases at J, with 20 bases in the middle. The CDR3 is 16 amino acids. CDR3 coding DNA: TGTGCCAGCAGCCTCTGGAATTCGGGGATGGGCTATGGCTACACCTTC. It yields the protein CASSLWNSGMGYGYTF.